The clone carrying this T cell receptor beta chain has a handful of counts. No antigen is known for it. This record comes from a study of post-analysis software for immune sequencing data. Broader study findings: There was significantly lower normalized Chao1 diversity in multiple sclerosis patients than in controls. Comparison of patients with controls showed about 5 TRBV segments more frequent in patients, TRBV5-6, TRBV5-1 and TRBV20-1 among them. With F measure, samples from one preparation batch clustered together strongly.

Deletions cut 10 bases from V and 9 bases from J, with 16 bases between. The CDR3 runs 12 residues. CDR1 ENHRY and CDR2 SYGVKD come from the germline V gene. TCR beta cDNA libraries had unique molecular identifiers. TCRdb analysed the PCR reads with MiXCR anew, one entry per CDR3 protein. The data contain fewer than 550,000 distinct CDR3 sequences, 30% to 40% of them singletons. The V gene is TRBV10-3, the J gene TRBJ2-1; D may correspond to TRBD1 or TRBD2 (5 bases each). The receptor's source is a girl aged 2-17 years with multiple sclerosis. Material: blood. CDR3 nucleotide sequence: TGTGCCACCGGGGCGCGGTATGGTGAGCAGTTCTTC. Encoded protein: CATGARYGEQFF.